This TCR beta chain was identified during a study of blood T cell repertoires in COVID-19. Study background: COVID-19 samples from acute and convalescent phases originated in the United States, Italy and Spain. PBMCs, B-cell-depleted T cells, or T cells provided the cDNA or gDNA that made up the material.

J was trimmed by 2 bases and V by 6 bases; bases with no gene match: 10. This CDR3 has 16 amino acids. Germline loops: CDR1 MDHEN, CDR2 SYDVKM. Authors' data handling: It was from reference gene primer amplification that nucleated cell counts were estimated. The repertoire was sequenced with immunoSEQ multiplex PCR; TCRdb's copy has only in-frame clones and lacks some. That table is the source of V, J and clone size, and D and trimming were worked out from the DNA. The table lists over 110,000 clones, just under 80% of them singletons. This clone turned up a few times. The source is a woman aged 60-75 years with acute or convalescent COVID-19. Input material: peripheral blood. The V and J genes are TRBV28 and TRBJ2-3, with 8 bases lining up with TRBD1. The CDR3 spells CASRETGASTTDTQYF. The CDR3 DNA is TGTGCCAGCAGGGAGACAGGGGCCAGTACCACAGATACGCAGTATTTT.